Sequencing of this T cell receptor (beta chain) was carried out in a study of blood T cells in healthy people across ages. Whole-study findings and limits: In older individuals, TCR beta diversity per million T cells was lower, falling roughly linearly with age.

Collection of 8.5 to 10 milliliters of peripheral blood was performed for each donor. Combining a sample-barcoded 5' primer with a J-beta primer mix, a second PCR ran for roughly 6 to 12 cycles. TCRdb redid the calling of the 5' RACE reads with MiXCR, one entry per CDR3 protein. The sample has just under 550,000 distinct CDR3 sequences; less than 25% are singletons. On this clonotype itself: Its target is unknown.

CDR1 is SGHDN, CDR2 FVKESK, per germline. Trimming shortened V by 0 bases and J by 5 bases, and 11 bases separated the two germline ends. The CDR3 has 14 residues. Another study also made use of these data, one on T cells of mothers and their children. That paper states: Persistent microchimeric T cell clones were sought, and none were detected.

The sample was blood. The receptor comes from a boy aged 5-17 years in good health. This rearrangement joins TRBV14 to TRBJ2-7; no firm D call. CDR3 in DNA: TGTGCCAGCAGCCAAGATCTCGTGGTGAACGAGCAGTACTTC. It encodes CASSQDLVVNEQYF.